These T cell receptor beta chains were read from a single sample in a study of T-cell memory formation after mild COVID-19. TCRdb ran MiXCR on the 5' RACE reads and lists one entry per CDR3 protein. The table includes approximately 570,000 distinct CDR3 sequences, approximately 18% detected once. Sequencing was done on a sample of PBMCs or a T cell subset sorted from them (not recorded which). The receptors were sampled from an adult woman who had mild COVID-19 (a few samples of this study predate the infection). Cell type and time point are not known. The CDR3 runs from the conserved cysteine through the conserved F or W.

length	V	CDR3
13	TRBV7-9	CASSLVELYEQYF
14	TRBV6-2/TRBV6-3	CASGEGNGNQPQHF
15	TRBV6-5	CASSYDRASTYEQYF
13	TRBV3-1	CASSQDQGARSCF
15	TRBV2	CASSEGGGTNEKLFF
17	TRBV7-6	CASTPQTGTAGSYEQYF
17	TRBV7-2	CASSLDPRGSGANVLTF
14	TRBV24-1	CATSTRELNTEAFF
14	TRBV28	CASSETGQNTEAFF
15	TRBV29-1	CSVEDRENLYNEQFF
14	TRBV12-3/TRBV12-4	CASSPRQGVDEQYF
17	TRBV4-2	CASSQVDGGRSNQPQHF
16	TRBV4-1	CASSQDRWTPSGAQYF
16	TRBV3-1	CASSQGPGPTSYGYTF
20	TRBV14	CASSQDHTVGWGEGPYEQYF
15	TRBV18	CASSLLGTGSHEQYF
15	TRBV12-3/TRBV12-4	CASSFGDGTSYEQYF
17	TRBV18	CASSPPRDKLRYNEQFF
14	TRBV30	CAWSVAGGNEKLFF
15	TRBV29-1	CSVEGLQGLDTEAFF
15	TRBV6-5	CASSSSGVSGNTIYF
13	TRBV3-1	CASSDGISGTQYF
13	TRBV5-1	CASTRDLQGTQYF
13	TRBV20-1	CSARDGPEETQYF
14	TRBV11-2	CASEPGQGYYEQYF
16	TRBV15	CATSRGGSSGANVLTF
14	TRBV12-3/TRBV12-4	CASSLRQNRDTQYF
15	TRBV7-9	CASSLEGLATDTQYF
12	TRBV29-1	CSVGGDTNEQFF
13	TRBV7-9	CASSLLQGETQYF
16	TRBV7-9	CASSLVVGSLEETQYF
14	TRBV5-1	CASSDYMGTDTQYF
13	TRBV20-1	CSAAHRVETEAFF
15	TRBV18	CASSPSGLSTDTQYF
17	TRBV7-9	CASSLETSGRALNEQYF
13	TRBV19	CASSDQAGEKLFF
16	TRBV5-1	CASSLNGFIGTGELFF
15	TRBV9	CASSPRGAGSNEQFF
16	TRBV30	CAWSINALLNTGELFF
15	TRBV7-9	CASSEWGQPQETQYF
14	TRBV9	CASSVGGDLTEAFF